This TCR beta chain was captured in a study of PD-1 blockade in mismatch repair-deficient tumors. General study points: Rapid post-treatment expansion, then contraction, generally preceding radiologic response, marked tumor-resident clones.

The CDR3 loop spans 15 amino acids. CDR1 is GTSNPN and CDR2 is SVGIG in the germline V gene (reference sequence). V was trimmed by 1 base and J by 0 bases, leaving 9 bases between them. Profiled with immunoSEQ multiplex PCR; TCRdb holds only in-frame clones, not every one. This sample yields some 21,000 clones, of which roughly 80% are seen a single time; less than 1.5% belongs to the top ten. Every patient had mismatch repair deficiency by PCR or immunohistochemistry. For this clone: Its antigen is undetermined.

The clonotype was recovered from an adult with mismatch repair-deficient cancer. The source material was PBMCs, sampled 52 weeks after starting pembrolizumab. The chain is built from TRBV30 and TRBJ1-4; possibly TRBD1 for D (6 bases). In DNA, the CDR3 is TGTGCCTGGAGTGGAGGACAGACAACTAATGAAAAACTGTTTTTT. Translated: CAWSGGQTTNEKLFF.